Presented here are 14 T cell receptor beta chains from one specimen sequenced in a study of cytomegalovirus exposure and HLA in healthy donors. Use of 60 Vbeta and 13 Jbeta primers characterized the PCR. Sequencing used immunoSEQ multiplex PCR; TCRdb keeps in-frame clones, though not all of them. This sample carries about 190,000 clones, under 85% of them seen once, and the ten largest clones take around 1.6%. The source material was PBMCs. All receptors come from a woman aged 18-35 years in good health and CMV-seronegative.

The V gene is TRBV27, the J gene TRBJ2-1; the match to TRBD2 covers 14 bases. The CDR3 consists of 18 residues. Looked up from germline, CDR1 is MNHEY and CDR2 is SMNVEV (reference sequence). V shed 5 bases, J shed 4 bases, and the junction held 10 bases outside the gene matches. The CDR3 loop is CASSTLGLAGVPYNEQFF. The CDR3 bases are TGTGCCAGCAGTACCCTGGGACTAGCGGGGGTTCCGTACAATGAGCAGTTCTTC.

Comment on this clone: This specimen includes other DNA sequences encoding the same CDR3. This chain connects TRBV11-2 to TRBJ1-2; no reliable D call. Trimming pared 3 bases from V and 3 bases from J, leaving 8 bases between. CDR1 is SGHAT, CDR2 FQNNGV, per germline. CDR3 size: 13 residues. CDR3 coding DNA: TGTGCCAGCAGCTTCAGGCAACACTATGGCTACACCTTC. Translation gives CASSFRQHYGYTF.

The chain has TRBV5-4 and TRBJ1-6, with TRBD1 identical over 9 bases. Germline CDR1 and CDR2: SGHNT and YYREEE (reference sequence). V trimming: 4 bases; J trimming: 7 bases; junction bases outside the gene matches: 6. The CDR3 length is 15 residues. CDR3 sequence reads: CASSPGTGRNSPLHF. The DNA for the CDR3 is TGTGCCAGCAGCCCGGGGACAGGGAGGAATTCACCCCTCCACTTT.

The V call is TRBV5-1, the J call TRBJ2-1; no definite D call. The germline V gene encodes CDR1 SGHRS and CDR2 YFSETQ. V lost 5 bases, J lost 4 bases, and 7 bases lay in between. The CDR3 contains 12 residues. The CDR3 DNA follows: TGCGCCAGCAGGAGAGATTACAATGAGCAGTTCTTC. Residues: CASRRDYNEQFF. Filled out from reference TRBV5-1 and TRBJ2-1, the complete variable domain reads KAGVTQTPRYLIKTRGQQVTLSCSPISGHRSVSWYQQTPGQGLQFLFEYFSETQRNKGNFPGRFSGRQFSNSRSEMNVSTLELGDSALYLCASRRDYNEQFFGPGTRLTVL.

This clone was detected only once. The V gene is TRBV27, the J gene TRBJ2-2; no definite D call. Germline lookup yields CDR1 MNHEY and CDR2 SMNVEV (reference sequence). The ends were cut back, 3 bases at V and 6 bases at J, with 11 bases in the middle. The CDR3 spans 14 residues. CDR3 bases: TGTGCCAGCAGTTTTTCTAGTGCTGCCGGGGAGCTGTTTTTT. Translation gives CASSFSSAAGELFF.

CDR3 coding DNA: TGTGCCAGCACCCCCCAGGGACAGGGGGCAATGGGCTACACCTTC. It encodes CASTPQGQGAMGYTF. V and J are TRBV5-6 and TRBJ1-2; TRBD1 aligns across 12 bases. The V gene's germline CDR1 is SGHDT and CDR2 YYEEEE. V shed 6 bases, J shed 8 bases, and the junction held 11 bases outside the gene matches. The CDR3 contains 15 residues.

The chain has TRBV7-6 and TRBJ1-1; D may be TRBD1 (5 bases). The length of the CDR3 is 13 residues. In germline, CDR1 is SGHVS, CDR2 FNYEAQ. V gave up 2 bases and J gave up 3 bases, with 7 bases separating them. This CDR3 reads CASSLSGDTEAFF. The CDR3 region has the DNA TGTGCCAGCAGCTTATCGGGGGACACTGAAGCTTTCTTT.

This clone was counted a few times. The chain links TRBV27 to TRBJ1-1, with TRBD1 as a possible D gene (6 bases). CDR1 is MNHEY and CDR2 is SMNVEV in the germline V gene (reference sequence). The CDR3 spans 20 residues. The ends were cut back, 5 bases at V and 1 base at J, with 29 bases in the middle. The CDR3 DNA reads TGTGCCAGCAGTCCGTCGAGCAGCCTGTACAGGGTCTCAACGAACACTGAAGCTTTCTTT. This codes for CASSPSSSLYRVSTNTEAFF.

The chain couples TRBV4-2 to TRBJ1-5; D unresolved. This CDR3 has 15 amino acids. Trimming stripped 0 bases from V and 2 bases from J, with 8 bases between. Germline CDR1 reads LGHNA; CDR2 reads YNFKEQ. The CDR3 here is CASSQDWRGNQPQHF. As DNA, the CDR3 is TGTGCCAGCAGCCAAGATTGGAGGGGCAATCAGCCCCAGCATTTT.

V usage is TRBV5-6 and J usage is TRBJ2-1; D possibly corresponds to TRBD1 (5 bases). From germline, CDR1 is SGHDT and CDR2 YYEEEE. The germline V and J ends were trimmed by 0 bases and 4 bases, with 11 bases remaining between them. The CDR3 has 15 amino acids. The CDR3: CASSLGQSAYNEQFF. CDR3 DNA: TGTGCCAGCAGCTTGGGACAGTCAGCTTACAATGAGCAGTTCTTC. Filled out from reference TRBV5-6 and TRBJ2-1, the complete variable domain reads DAGVTQSPTHLIKTRGQQVTLRCSPKSGHDTVSWYQQALGQGPQFIFQYYEEEERQRGNFPDRFSGHQFPNYSSELNVNALLLGDSALYLCASSLGQSAYNEQFFGPGTRLTVL.

CDR3 DNA: TGTGCCAGCAGCTTACCCCTCTCGGGACTAATCACAGATACGCAGTATTTT. This gives the protein CASSLPLSGLITDTQYF. The chain recombines TRBV7-9 with TRBJ2-3; 7 bases are a match to TRBD2. The length of the CDR3 is 17 residues. J gave up 2 bases and V 2 bases, and 10 bases lay outside the gene matches. Germline V gene data show CDR1 as SEHNR and CDR2 as FQNEAQ (reference sequence).

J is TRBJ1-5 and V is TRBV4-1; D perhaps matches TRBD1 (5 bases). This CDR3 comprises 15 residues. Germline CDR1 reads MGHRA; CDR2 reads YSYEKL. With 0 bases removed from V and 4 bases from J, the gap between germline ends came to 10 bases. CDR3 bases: TGCGCCAGCAGCCAAGATGTGGGGACTAATCAGCCCCAGCATTTT. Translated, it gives CASSQDVGTNQPQHF.

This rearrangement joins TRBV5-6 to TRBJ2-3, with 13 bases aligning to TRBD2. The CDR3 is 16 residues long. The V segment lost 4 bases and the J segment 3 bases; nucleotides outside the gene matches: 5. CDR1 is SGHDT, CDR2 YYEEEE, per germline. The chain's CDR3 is CASSEPTSGGTDTQYF. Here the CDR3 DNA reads TGTGCCAGCAGCGAACCGACTAGCGGGGGGACAGATACGCAGTATTTT.

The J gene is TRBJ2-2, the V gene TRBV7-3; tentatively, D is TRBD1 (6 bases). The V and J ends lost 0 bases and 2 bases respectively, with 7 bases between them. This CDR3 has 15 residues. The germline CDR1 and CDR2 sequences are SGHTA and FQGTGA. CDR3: CASSLTGHNTGELFF. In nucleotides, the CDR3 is TGTGCCAGCAGCTTAACGGGACACAACACCGGGGAGCTGTTTTTT.